Each of the 12 T cell receptor beta chains below was sequenced from the same sample in a study of post-analysis software for immune sequencing data. Each TCR beta cDNA library carried unique molecular identifiers. Using its own MiXCR run on the PCR reads, TCRdb lists one record per CDR3 protein. This sample carries 170,000 or so distinct CDR3 sequences, approximately 30% of them seen once, and the ten largest clones take more than 1.3%. Points from the study as a whole: Compared with controls, patients had more of 4 to 6 TRBV segments, including TRBV5-6, TRBV5-1 and TRBV20-1.

Antigens for these TCRs are unknown. Sample: blood. These receptors were obtained from a girl between 5 and 17 years old with multiple sclerosis.

The sample holds many counts of this clonotype. The chain couples TRBV28 to TRBJ2-7; the D call may be TRBD1 or TRBD2 (5 bases each). The V end lost 3 bases, the J end lost 2 bases, and 14 bases lay between the germline ends. CDR1 and CDR2 from the germline V gene are MDHEN and SYDVKM. This CDR3 is 15 amino acids long. CDR3 in amino acids: CASSFRDAAAYEQYF. DNA of the CDR3: TGTGCCAGCAGTTTTCGGGACGCAGCGGCCTACGAGCAGTACTTC.

Points on this clonotype: Only one base separates this from a far larger clonotype, so it likely reflects a read error. The conserved closing phenylalanine or tryptophan is absent in this CDR3, likely reflecting a read error. Here the CDR3 reads CSVEQGYGYTL. The CDR3 DNA sequence: TGCAGCGTTGAACAGGGTTATGGCTACACCCTC. V gene TRBV29-1 combines with J gene TRBJ1-2; weak D call: TRBD1 (5 bases). V lost 2 bases, J lost 5 bases, and 6 bases lay in between. Germline V lookup: CDR1 SQVTM, CDR2 ANQGSEA. This CDR3 is 11 amino acids long.

V gene TRBV5-1 combines with J gene TRBJ2-3, with 11 nucleotides matching TRBD2. In germline, CDR1 is SGHRS, CDR2 YFSETQ. V shed 2 bases and J 2 bases; nucleotides not matched to a gene: 4. CDR3 length equals 16 residues. The CDR3 DNA follows: TGCGCCAGCAGCTTAACTAGCGGGAGTCTCACAGATACGCAGTATTTT. Its translation is CASSLTSGSLTDTQYF. The full variable domain, in which reference TRBV5-1 and TRBJ2-3 provide the parts outside the CDR3, is KAGVTQTPRYLIKTRGQQVTLSCSPISGHRSVSWYQQTPGQGLQFLFEYFSETQRNKGNFPGRFSGRQFSNSRSEMNVSTLELGDSALYLCASSLTSGSLTDTQYFGPGTRLTVL.

J is TRBJ2-3 and V is TRBV29-1; D gene ambiguous. The CDR3 runs 13 residues. V shed 6 bases and J shed 2 bases, with 12 bases lying between them. Germline V lookup: CDR1 SQVTM, CDR2 ANQGSEA. The CDR3 protein is CSVEQSNTDTQYF. CDR3 sequence (DNA): TGCAGCGTGGAGCAGAGCAACACAGATACGCAGTATTTT.

The genes are TRBV9 and TRBJ1-1; D remains ambiguous. V was pared by 2 bases and J by 6 bases, with 11 bases between. The CDR3 totals 13 residues. Germline CDR1 and CDR2: SGDLS and YYNGEE. The CDR3 DNA reads TGTGCCAGCAGCGTGAGCCTGGAAGCTGAAGCTTTCTTT. This encodes CASSVSLEAEAFF. The whole variable domain, remainder taken from reference TRBV9 and TRBJ1-1, is DSGVTQTPKHLITATGQRVTLRCSPRSGDLSVYWYQQSLDQGLQFLIQYYNGEERAKGNILERFSAQQFPDLHSELNLSSLELGDSALYFCASSVSLEAEAFFGQGTRLTVV.

Points on this clonotype: A much larger clone lies one base from this, so it may be a read error. The final CDR3 position lacks the conserved phenylalanine or tryptophan, pointing to a likely read error. V and J are TRBV3-1 and TRBJ2-7; D remains ambiguous. The germline CDR1 and CDR2 sequences are LGHDT and YNNKEL (reference sequence). The CDR3 covers 14 residues. V lost 0 bases and J lost 1, with 7 bases in between. Written as DNA, the CDR3 is TGTGCCAGCAGCCAAGACGGAGTGTCCTACGAGCAGTACTTA. It encodes CASSQDGVSYEQYL.

This chain's CDR3 is CASSSLPTSGKAEQYF. CDR3 in DNA: TGTGCCAGCAGTTCTCTCCCGACTAGCGGGAAGGCCGAGCAGTACTTC. The chain has TRBV6-6 and TRBJ2-7, with 11 bases aligning to TRBD2. Germline assignment: CDR1 MNHNY and CDR2 SVGAGI (reference sequence). The CDR3 covers 16 residues. J was trimmed by 6 bases and V by 4 bases; bases with no gene match: 11.

This clonotype was seen at least ten times. The gene calls are TRBV7-8 and TRBJ2-5; D not resolved. Trimming removed 0 bases at V and 2 bases at J, with 7 bases between. Germline CDR1 is SGHVS and CDR2 is FQNEAQ. This CDR3 is built from 14 residues. The CDR3 protein is CASSLARPQETQYF. The DNA of the CDR3 is TGTGCCAGCAGCTTAGCGAGGCCTCAAGAGACCCAGTACTTC.

This clonotype came up many times. The chain carries TRBV18 and TRBJ2-1; TRBD1 matches at 7 bases. This CDR3 contains 14 residues. Trimming took 6 bases from V and 5 from J; bases not matched to a gene: 7. The germline V gene encodes CDR1 KGHSH and CDR2 LQKENI. The CDR3 protein is CASSIAGQDNEQFF. The DNA of the CDR3 is TGTGCCAGCTCGATTGCCGGACAGGACAATGAGCAGTTCTTC.

In the case of this clonotype: This sequence may be a read error, since a much larger clone differs from it by one base. The V call is TRBV7-9, the J call TRBJ2-4; TRBD1 matches at 9 bases. CDR3 length: 14 residues. In germline, CDR1 is SEHNR, CDR2 FQNEAQ (reference sequence). V lost 5 bases to trimming and J lost 13 bases; unmatched junction nucleotides: 12. CDR3 residues: CASSADRGDNEQYF. Written as DNA, the CDR3 is TGTGCCAGCAGCGCCGACAGGGGGGACAATGAGCAGTACTTC.

The V gene is TRBV28, the J gene TRBJ1-3; D is perhaps TRBD1 (5 bases). Germline lookup yields CDR1 MDHEN and CDR2 SYDVKM. The CDR3 covers 14 residues. Trimming pared 6 bases from V and 2 bases from J, leaving 11 bases between. In nucleotides, the CDR3 is TGTGCCAGCAGGCCCGGGACCACTGGAAACACCATATATTTT. This gives the protein CASRPGTTGNTIYF.

The chain couples TRBV12-3 or TRBV12-4 to TRBJ2-5; possibly TRBD2 for D (6 bases). This CDR3 comprises 15 residues. Trimming shortened V by 2 bases and J by 2 bases, and 12 bases separated the two germline ends. The DNA of the CDR3 is TGTGCCAGCAGTTTACTAACTAGCATACAAGAGACCCAGTACTTC. Protein: CASSLLTSIQETQYF.